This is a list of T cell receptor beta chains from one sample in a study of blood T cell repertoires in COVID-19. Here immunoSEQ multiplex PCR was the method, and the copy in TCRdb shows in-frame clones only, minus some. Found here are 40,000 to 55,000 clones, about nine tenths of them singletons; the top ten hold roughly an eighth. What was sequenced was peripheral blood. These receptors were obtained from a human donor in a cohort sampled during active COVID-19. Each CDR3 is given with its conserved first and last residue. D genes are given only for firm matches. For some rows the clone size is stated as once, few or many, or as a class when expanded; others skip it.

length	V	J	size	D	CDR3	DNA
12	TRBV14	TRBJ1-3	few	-	CASSQIGNTIYF	TGTGCCAGCAGCCAAATCGGGAACACCATATATTTT
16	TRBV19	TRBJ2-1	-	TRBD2	CASSRTSGQAHIEQFF	TGTGCCAGTAGCAGGACTAGCGGCCAGGCCCACATTGAGCAGTTCTTC
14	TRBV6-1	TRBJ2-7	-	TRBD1	CASSEGQGADEQYF	TGTGCCAGCAGTGAAGGACAGGGGGCCGACGAGCAGTACTTC
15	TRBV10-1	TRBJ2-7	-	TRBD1	CASSEPGQGKDEQYF	TGCGCCAGCAGTGAGCCGGGACAGGGCAAGGACGAGCAGTACTTC
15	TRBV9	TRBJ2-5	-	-	CASSVGVAAGETQYF	TGTGCCAGCAGCGTAGGTGTTGCCGCGGGAGAGACCCAGTACTTC
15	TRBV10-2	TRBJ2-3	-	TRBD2	CASSSQLAGTDTQYF	TGCGCCAGCAGTAGCCAGCTAGCGGGGACAGATACGCAGTATTTT
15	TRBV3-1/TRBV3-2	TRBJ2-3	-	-	CASSQGPGETDTQYF	TGTGCCAGCAGCCAAGGCCCCGGGGAGACAGATACGCAGTATTTT
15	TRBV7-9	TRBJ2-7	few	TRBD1	CASSYRDRGLSEQYF	TGTGCCAGCAGCTACCGGGACAGGGGGCTTTCCGAGCAGTACTTC
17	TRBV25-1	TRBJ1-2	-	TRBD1	CASKTLDRLLEPYGYTF	TGTGCCAGCAAGACTTTGGACAGGTTATTGGAGCCCTATGGCTACACCTTC
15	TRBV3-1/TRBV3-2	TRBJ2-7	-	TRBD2	CASSQSGGAFDEQYF	TGTGCCAGCAGCCAAAGCGGGGGGGCCTTCGACGAGCAGTACTTC
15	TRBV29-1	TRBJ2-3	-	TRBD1	CSVRRGLQTTDTQYF	TGCAGCGTTCGCAGGGGGCTTCAGACCACAGATACGCAGTATTTT
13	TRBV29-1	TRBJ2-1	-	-	CSETRGLNNEQFF	TGCAGCGAGACTAGGGGCCTTAACAATGAGCAGTTCTTC
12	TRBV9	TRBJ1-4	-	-	CASEIKGEKLFF	TGTGCCAGCGAGATAAAGGGGGAAAAACTGTTTTTT
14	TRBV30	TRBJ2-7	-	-	CAWSVRRFTYEQYF	TGTGCCTGGAGTGTACGCCGGTTTACCTACGAGCAGTACTTC
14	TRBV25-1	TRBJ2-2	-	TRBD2	CASSETGGPGELFF	TGTGCCAGCAGTGAAACGGGAGGGCCCGGGGAGCTGTTTTTT
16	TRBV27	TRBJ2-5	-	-	CASSLRALSHQETQYF	TGTGCCAGCAGTTTGCGGGCATTATCGCACCAAGAGACCCAGTACTTC
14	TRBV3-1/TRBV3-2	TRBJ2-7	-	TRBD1	CASSPGQGGYEQYF	TGTGCCAGCAGCCCGGGACAGGGAGGGTACGAGCAGTACTTC
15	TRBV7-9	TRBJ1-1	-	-	CASSSPQGRGTEAFF	TGTGCCAGCAGCTCCCCACAGGGTCGGGGAACTGAAGCTTTCTTT
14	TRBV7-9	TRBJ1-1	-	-	CASSLDQGGPEAFF	TGTGCCAGCAGCTTAGACCAGGGTGGGCCTGAAGCTTTCTTT